The 32 T cell receptor beta chains reported below all come from one sample, sequenced in a study of graft-versus-host responses after intestinal transplantation. These receptors' targets are unknown. Using immunoSEQ multiplex PCR, the repertoire was profiled, and TCRdb retains in-frame clones only, with some absent. The sample consists of about 82,000 clones, 91% of them appearing once. This sample comprised unstimulated CD4+ T cells sorted from spleen or lymph node cells, obtained before transplant. All receptors come from a human donor who was the organ donor for an intestinal transplant.

The chain combines TRBV2 with TRBJ1-1, with a possible D match to TRBD1 (5 bases). The germline V and J ends were trimmed by 9 bases and 0 bases, with 14 bases remaining between them. Germline CDR1 SNHLY, CDR2 FYNNEI. The length of the CDR3 is 14 residues. The CDR3, as DNA: TGTGCCAGTGGGACTTTTGGACTGAACACTGAAGCTTTCTTT. Translated, it gives CASGTFGLNTEAFF.

A note on this clone: A read error may produce the germline difference seen at one junction end. V usage is TRBV6-5 and J usage is TRBJ2-7, with D unresolved. The CDR3 loop spans 14 amino acids. CDR1 is MNHEY, CDR2 SVGAGI, per germline. The CDR3 spells CASSEESWIQISGF. DNA for the CDR3: TGTGCCAGCAGTGAAGAATCATGGATCCAAATCTCGGGCTTC.

This chain uses TRBV9 with TRBJ1-1; 9 bases align to TRBD1. Germline V gene data show CDR1 as SGDLS and CDR2 as YYNGEE. The CDR3 contains 13 residues. Germline trimming cut 2 bases from V and 7 bases from J; bases unmatched to any gene: 3. The CDR3 loop is CASSVQTGGEAFF. CDR3 sequence (DNA): TGTGCCAGCAGCGTGCAGACAGGGGGTGAAGCTTTCTTT.

V is TRBV5-1 and J is TRBJ2-3; 9 bases are a match to TRBD2. The CDR3 is 14 amino acids. Germline values: CDR1 SGHRS, CDR2 YFSETQ. V was pared by 4 bases and J by 5 bases, with 5 bases of the junction left unmatched. The CDR3 DNA is TGCGCCAGCAGCCCCCTAGCGGGACTAGATACGCAGTATTTT. Its protein is CASSPLAGLDTQYF.

The V call is TRBV5-1, the J call TRBJ1-1, with D unclear. V lost 0 bases to trimming and J lost 7 bases, with 13 bases between them. Germline loops: CDR1 SGHRS, CDR2 YFSETQ. CDR3 size: 14 residues. This CDR3 reads CASSLAFPLNEAFF. In DNA form, the CDR3 reads TGCGCCAGCAGCTTGGCCTTCCCTCTAAATGAAGCTTTCTTT. Full variable domain (outside the CDR3, taken from reference TRBV5-1 and TRBJ1-1): KAGVTQTPRYLIKTRGQQVTLSCSPISGHRSVSWYQQTPGQGLQFLFEYFSETQRNKGNFPGRFSGRQFSNSRSEMNVSTLELGDSALYLCASSLAFPLNEAFFGQGTRLTVV.

V is TRBV10-1 and J is TRBJ1-1; TRBD1 aligns across 7 bases. Trimming cost V 3 bases and J 1 base; bases outside gene matches: 5. The CDR3 has 15 amino acids. CDR1 is WNHNN, CDR2 SYGVQD, per germline (reference sequence). The CDR3 loop is CASSDGGTANTEAFF. In DNA, the CDR3 is TGCGCCAGCAGTGATGGGGGGACAGCGAACACTGAAGCTTTCTTT.

The chain joins TRBV6-6 to TRBJ2-1, with TRBD1 matching over 10 bases. Germline assignment: CDR1 MNHNY and CDR2 SVGAGI (reference sequence). The CDR3 length is 15 residues. The J segment lost 7 bases and the V segment lost 2 bases, leaving 5 bases of the junction unmatched. CDR3 sequence: CASSYVTGGVNEQFF. DNA of the CDR3: TGTGCCAGCAGTTACGTGACAGGGGGCGTAAATGAGCAGTTCTTC.

This chain joins TRBV5-4 and TRBJ2-2, with 9 bases aligning to TRBD2. CDR1 and CDR2 from the germline V gene are SGHNT and YYREEE (reference sequence). The V and J ends lost 1 base and 4 bases, in that order; junction bases with no gene match: 11. The CDR3 has 18 residues. The chain's CDR3 is CASSLISGSYTFTGELFF. As DNA, the CDR3 is TGTGCCAGCAGCTTGATTAGCGGGAGTTATACTTTCACCGGGGAGCTGTTTTTT.

The chain carries TRBV5-1 and TRBJ2-7; TRBD1 agrees at 11 bases. Germline V gene sequence: CDR1 SGHRS, CDR2 YFSETQ. J was trimmed by 6 bases and V by 1 base; bases with no gene match: 6. This CDR3 is 15 amino acids long. The chain's CDR3 is CASSLRTGGEIEQYF. The DNA of the CDR3 is TGCGCCAGCAGCTTGAGGACAGGGGGCGAGATCGAGCAGTACTTC.

The rearrangement uses TRBV6-6 and TRBJ2-5; perhaps TRBD2 as D (5 bases). Germline values: CDR1 MNHNY, CDR2 SVGAGI (reference sequence). The CDR3 covers 12 residues. V dropped 2 bases and J dropped 4 bases, with 5 bases sitting between them. The CDR3 protein is CASSYGRETQYF. The CDR3 DNA reads TGTGCCAGCAGTTACGGGAGAGAGACCCAGTACTTC.

The genes are TRBV18 and TRBJ2-3, with D unclear. Per the germline V gene, CDR1 is KGHSH and CDR2 is LQKENI. This CDR3 has 12 amino acids. V was clipped by 3 bases and J by 5 bases, with 6 bases between them. The CDR3 DNA reads as TGTGCCAGCTCACCGAGGATAGATACGCAGTATTTT. Its translation is CASSPRIDTQYF.

V is TRBV5-1 and J is TRBJ1-3; 7 nucleotides agree with TRBD1. Germline values: CDR1 SGHRS, CDR2 YFSETQ. This CDR3 comprises 16 residues. J lost 0 bases, V lost 4 bases, and 7 bases had no gene match. CDR3 sequence (DNA): TGCGCCAGCAGCGCTAAGGGACAGTTCTCTGGAAACACCATATATTTT. It specifies CASSAKGQFSGNTIYF.

J is TRBJ2-7 and V is TRBV5-1; D is possibly TRBD2 (6 bases). The length of the CDR3 is 14 residues. V lost 2 bases and J 2 bases, leaving 11 bases between the germline ends. Germline V gene sequence: CDR1 SGHRS, CDR2 YFSETQ. In nucleotides, the CDR3 is TGCGCCAGCAGCTTCAAGGACTACACCTACGAGCAGTACTTC. This gives the protein CASSFKDYTYEQYF.

In its sample, this clone was seen once. The chain couples TRBV21-1 to TRBJ2-1; TRBD1, as called in the table, went unchecked against the DNA. TRBV21-1 is an annotated pseudogene. The CDR3 totals 18 residues. The CDR3 sequence is CASSKEEAGPPFYNEQFF. CDR3 nucleotides: TGTGCCAGCAGCAAAGAGGAAGCAGGCCCCCCGTTCTACAATGAGCAGTTCTTC.

The V and J genes are TRBV27 and TRBJ2-7; 11 nucleotides match TRBD2. CDR3 size: 15 residues. V lost 7 bases, J lost 2 bases, and 7 bases stayed unmatched. Germline V CDR1 and CDR2: MNHEY, SMNVEV (reference sequence). The CDR3 spells CASKTLAGGTYEQYF. The CDR3 nucleotides read TGTGCCAGCAAGACTCTAGCGGGAGGAACCTACGAGCAGTACTTC.

The J gene is TRBJ2-3, the V gene TRBV9; maybe TRBD2 (6 bases). In germline, CDR1 is SGDLS, CDR2 YYNGEE. The CDR3 length is 15 residues. Trimming shortened V by 4 bases and J by 2 bases, and 14 bases separated the two germline ends. The CDR3 sequence: CASSPLLANTDTQYF. The CDR3 coding sequence is TGTGCCAGCAGCCCCTTGCTAGCGAACACAGATACGCAGTATTTT.

This sequence joins TRBV28 and TRBJ2-3, with D possibly TRBD2 on 6 matching bases. Germline CDR1 MDHEN, CDR2 SYDVKM. The CDR3 consists of 15 residues. Trimming cost V 6 bases and J 4 bases, with 17 bases left between them. The CDR3 DNA follows: TGTGCCAGCAGAAACCGACTAGTTCTCCCAGATACGCAGTATTTT. Translation: CASRNRLVLPDTQYF.

The chain has TRBV30 and TRBJ1-2; 10 bases fit TRBD1. Trimming cost V 2 bases and J 6 bases; bases outside gene matches: 6. The CDR3 consists of 14 residues. In germline, CDR1 is GTSNPN, CDR2 SVGIG (reference sequence). The CDR3 bases are TGTGCCTGGAGTCTCCGGGACAGGGGAAATGGCTACACCTTC. Protein product: CAWSLRDRGNGYTF.

This chain uses TRBV2 with TRBJ1-1; 8 nucleotides line up with TRBD1. The CDR3 is 14 amino acids. Germline CDR1 reads SNHLY; CDR2 reads FYNNEI. With V trimmed by 10 bases and J by 0 bases, 7 bases remained unmatched. The CDR3 protein is CATGQGVMNTEAFF. CDR3 sequence (DNA): TGTGCCACCGGACAGGGTGTTATGAACACTGAAGCTTTCTTT.

The V call is TRBV5-1, the J call TRBJ2-5, with 9 bases matching TRBD2. Germline V gene sequence: CDR1 SGHRS, CDR2 YFSETQ. Losses at the gene ends were 4 bases for V and 2 bases for J; bases not matched to a gene: 6. The CDR3 is 15 amino acids. In DNA, the CDR3 is TGCGCCAGCAGCACTGGACTAGCGCTACAAGAGACCCAGTACTTC. Protein product: CASSTGLALQETQYF. The full variable domain, with the rest looked up from reference TRBV5-1 and TRBJ2-5, is KAGVTQTPRYLIKTRGQQVTLSCSPISGHRSVSWYQQTPGQGLQFLFEYFSETQRNKGNFPGRFSGRQFSNSRSEMNVSTLELGDSALYLCASSTGLALQETQYFGPGTRLLVL.

This rearrangement joins TRBV6-1 to TRBJ1-4; possible D gene TRBD1, 6 bases. V gave up 3 bases and J gave up 8 bases, with 16 bases separating them. Germline V gene data show CDR1 as MNHNS and CDR2 as SASEGT. The CDR3 consists of 15 residues. This CDR3 is CASSDQGTGLEKLFF. The CDR3 region has the DNA TGTGCCAGCAGTGATCAGGGGACCGGTTTGGAAAAACTGTTTTTT.

V gene TRBV28 combines with J gene TRBJ2-3; TRBD1 matches at 9 bases. V trimming: 1 base; J trimming: 0 bases; junction bases outside the gene matches: 17. CDR3 size: 21 residues. The germline gives CDR1 MDHEN, CDR2 SYDVKM. DNA of the CDR3: TGTGCCAGCAGTTTATTTTTTCGCCTGAGGGACAGGGAAACTAGCACAGATACGCAGTATTTT. Translation: CASSLFFRLRDRETSTDTQYF.

CDR3 sequence (DNA): TGTGCCAGCAGTTCGAGCTCCTACGAGCAGTACTTC. Amino acids: CASSSSSYEQYF. This rearrangement joins TRBV6-6 to TRBJ2-7; D gene unclear. Between the trimmed V and J ends, which lost 4 bases and 0 bases, there was a span of 4 bases. Germline V gene lookup returns CDR1 MNHNY and CDR2 SVGAGI (reference sequence). This CDR3 is 12 amino acids long.

V gene TRBV18 combines with J gene TRBJ1-4; D gene unclear. Trimming shortened V by 3 bases and J by 3 bases, and 11 bases separated the two germline ends. The germline V gene has CDR1 KGHSH and CDR2 LQKENI. This CDR3 spans 15 amino acids. The CDR3 loop is CASSPKQQANEKLFF. The CDR3 DNA reads as TGTGCCAGCTCACCCAAACAGCAGGCTAATGAAAAACTGTTTTTT.

The chain has TRBV6-1 and TRBJ1-2, with D possibly matching TRBD1 (6 bases). The germline V gene encodes CDR1 MNHNS and CDR2 SASEGT. CDR3 size: 13 residues. V was trimmed by 6 bases and J by 5 bases, leaving 13 bases between them. CDR3 loop: CASRIRTVYGYTF. The CDR3, as DNA: TGTGCCAGCAGGATCCGGACAGTTTATGGCTACACCTTC.

The V call is TRBV11-2, the J call TRBJ2-5, with D maybe TRBD1 (6 bases). Germline-derived CDR1 and CDR2 are SGHAT and FQNNGV. Trimming removed 1 base from V and 4 bases from J, with 19 bases in between. This CDR3 is built from 17 residues. CDR3 protein: CASSLVQGQRPPETQYF. The CDR3 DNA follows: TGTGCCAGCAGCTTAGTTCAGGGGCAAAGACCCCCAGAGACCCAGTACTTC.

The chain uses TRBV29-1 and TRBJ1-2; 7 nucleotides agree with TRBD1. The CDR3 is made up of 13 amino acids. Germline loops: CDR1 SQVTM, CDR2 ANQGSEA. After removal of 1 base from V and 8 bases from J, the junction contained 7 bases not matched to a gene. CDR3 sequence (DNA): TGCAGCGTTGAAGGAGACAGGGCTTACGGCTACACCTTC. It yields the protein CSVEGDRAYGYTF.

V usage is TRBV5-4 and J usage is TRBJ2-7, with D hard to call. V gave up 0 bases and J gave up 2 bases, with 12 bases separating them. The CDR3 covers 15 residues. The V gene's germline CDR1 is SGHNT and CDR2 YYREEE (reference sequence). In nucleotides, the CDR3 is TGTGCCAGCAGCTTGGGCCCCGAGATCCCCTACGAGCAGTACTTC. This translates into CASSLGPEIPYEQYF.

V is TRBV30 and J is TRBJ2-7; D is perhaps TRBD1 (5 bases). Trimming took off 1 base at V and 3 bases at J, with 10 bases between the two ends. CDR1 is GTSNPN and CDR2 is SVGIG in the germline V gene (reference sequence). The CDR3 loop spans 13 amino acids. The CDR3, as DNA: TGTGCCTGGAGTGGCGACAGATACTACGAGCAGTACTTC. Its translation is CAWSGDRYYEQYF.

The chain uses TRBV6-6 and TRBJ1-1, with D possibly matching TRBD1 (5 bases). Germline CDR1 reads MNHNY; CDR2 reads SVGAGI (reference sequence). The CDR3 is made up of 16 amino acids. Trimming removed 2 bases from V and 3 bases from J, with 16 bases in between. CDR3 region: CASSYGHRGGDTEAFF. Here the CDR3 DNA reads TGTGCCAGCAGTTACGGACATAGAGGAGGGGACACTGAAGCTTTCTTT.

This chain connects TRBV5-8 to TRBJ1-6; 7 bases fit TRBD1. Germline CDR1 is SGHTS and CDR2 is YDEGEE. CDR3 length: 14 amino acids. J lost 7 bases, V lost 5 bases, and 6 bases had no gene match. CDR3 in DNA: TGTGCCAGCAGTCCGGGACAGCCAAATTCACCCCTCCACTTT. Encoded protein: CASSPGQPNSPLHF.

This chain connects TRBV4-1 to TRBJ2-3, with D possibly TRBD2 on 6 matching bases. Germline V gives CDR1 MGHRA, CDR2 YSYEKL. CDR3 length: 17 amino acids. V was shortened by 0 bases and J by 1 base, with 14 bases between the two germline ends. CDR3 protein: CASSQDIGLRRTDTQYF. CDR3 bases: TGCGCCAGCAGCCAAGATATCGGACTAAGGCGCACAGATACGCAGTATTTT.